This T cell receptor beta chain appears in the sequencing data of a study of coeliac disease (dated by TCRdb to between 2021 and 2024). As for the study more broadly: Because high-resolution HLA typing was not available, biased TRBV7-2 usage was queried as a proof of principle. TRB sequencing worked for samples from approximately 30 subjects, and these included approximately 25 paired bulk unsorted intraepithelial and lamina propria cell samples. The study was aimed at characterising TR repertoires of small intestinal T cells in active, refractory type I and gluten-free-diet-treated coeliac disease. Small intestinal lymphocyte fractions from coeliac and non-coeliac patients were analysed in the study using next-generation sequencing of rearranged TRB and TRG CDR3 regions. A total of some 30 patients took part in the full study: about 22 had serologically confirmed coeliac disease and 8 were controls with non-small intestinal disorders.

Cells were frozen in aliquots of a few hundred thousand in DMSO/FBS in liquid nitrogen, and a single aliquot from each fraction was used for sequencing. Every one of the 30 patients in the study had endoscopy and a small intestinal biopsy. To release intraepithelial cells, biopsies were stirred at 37 degrees Celsius for one hour in RPMI containing EGTA, MgCl2 and 1% FBS. Genomic DNA was extracted from frozen unsorted cell fractions with the Qiagen DNeasy blood extraction kit. What the study reported, not specific to this receptor: The authors considered the approach unsuitable for unbiased detection of gliadin-specific T cells, which are scarce and rarely shared between patients. Cross-contamination between compartments was possible, because separating intraepithelial cells from lamina propria cells did not produce high-purity fractions. TRB repertoires were largely private; most amino acid sequences were unique to one sample, and V-gene usage did not differ significantly by disease group. Compared with controls, active coeliac intraepithelial and lamina propria samples had TRB and TRG repertoires of lower clonality, which suggests that diverse T cells were recruited.

Notes on this clone: The clone's antigen remains unknown. No base quality values were provided; no much bigger clone lies one nucleotide off.

The CDR3 numbers 18 residues from cysteine through phenylalanine. Only CDR3 DNA remains: 54 bases, in frame from the first base. CDR1 and CDR2 (SNHLY, FYNNEI) derive from the germline V gene. V has 3 bases trimmed and J has 1 base trimmed; junction bases matching no gene number 12. Libraries came from the immunoSEQ multiplex PCR assay. The TR loci were subjected to amplification by multiplexed PCR, for which V gene segments served as targets of the forward primers and J gene segments as targets of the reverse primers. The amplified CDR3 regions were sequenced using the Illumina HiSeq System. As for the authors' bioinformatics: A nearest-neighbour algorithm merged closely related reads to remove PCR and sequencing errors and collapse data into unique sequences. Each repertoire was summarised by clonality and by T cell density, with T cell density defined as TR molecules per amount of genomic DNA input. CDR3 amino acid sequences present in at least 80% of unsorted samples were defined as public TRs and were then tested for differential abundance between coeliac and control samples. Differences in clonality and density between disease groups were tested by Kruskal-Wallis tests, followed by Dunn post-tests. TCRdb carries this immuneACCESS record with in-frame sequences only. Its versions omit some clonotypes, under half of them owing to an unresolved V gene in the studies checked, with the rest unexplained. Clone size and V and J calls were adopted from that table, with D and trimming inferred from the DNA. The sample data list around 1,000 clones, and 70% of these were observed just once. Clones ranked in the top ten supply approximately 21% of the sample.

The sample comprised intraepithelial lymphocytes from the gut. The sample's cell subset or site label is to be understood as: intraepithelial cell (IEC) fraction of small intestinal biopsy. Here the chain combines TRBV2 and TRBJ1-1; TRBD1 matches 9 bases in the middle. The TCR comes from a human donor without celiac disease. The CDR3 reads as follows: CASSDFFDPGQGNTEAFF. The DNA reads TGTGCCAGCAGTGACTTTTTCGACCCGGGACAGGGGAACACTGAAGCTTTCTTT.